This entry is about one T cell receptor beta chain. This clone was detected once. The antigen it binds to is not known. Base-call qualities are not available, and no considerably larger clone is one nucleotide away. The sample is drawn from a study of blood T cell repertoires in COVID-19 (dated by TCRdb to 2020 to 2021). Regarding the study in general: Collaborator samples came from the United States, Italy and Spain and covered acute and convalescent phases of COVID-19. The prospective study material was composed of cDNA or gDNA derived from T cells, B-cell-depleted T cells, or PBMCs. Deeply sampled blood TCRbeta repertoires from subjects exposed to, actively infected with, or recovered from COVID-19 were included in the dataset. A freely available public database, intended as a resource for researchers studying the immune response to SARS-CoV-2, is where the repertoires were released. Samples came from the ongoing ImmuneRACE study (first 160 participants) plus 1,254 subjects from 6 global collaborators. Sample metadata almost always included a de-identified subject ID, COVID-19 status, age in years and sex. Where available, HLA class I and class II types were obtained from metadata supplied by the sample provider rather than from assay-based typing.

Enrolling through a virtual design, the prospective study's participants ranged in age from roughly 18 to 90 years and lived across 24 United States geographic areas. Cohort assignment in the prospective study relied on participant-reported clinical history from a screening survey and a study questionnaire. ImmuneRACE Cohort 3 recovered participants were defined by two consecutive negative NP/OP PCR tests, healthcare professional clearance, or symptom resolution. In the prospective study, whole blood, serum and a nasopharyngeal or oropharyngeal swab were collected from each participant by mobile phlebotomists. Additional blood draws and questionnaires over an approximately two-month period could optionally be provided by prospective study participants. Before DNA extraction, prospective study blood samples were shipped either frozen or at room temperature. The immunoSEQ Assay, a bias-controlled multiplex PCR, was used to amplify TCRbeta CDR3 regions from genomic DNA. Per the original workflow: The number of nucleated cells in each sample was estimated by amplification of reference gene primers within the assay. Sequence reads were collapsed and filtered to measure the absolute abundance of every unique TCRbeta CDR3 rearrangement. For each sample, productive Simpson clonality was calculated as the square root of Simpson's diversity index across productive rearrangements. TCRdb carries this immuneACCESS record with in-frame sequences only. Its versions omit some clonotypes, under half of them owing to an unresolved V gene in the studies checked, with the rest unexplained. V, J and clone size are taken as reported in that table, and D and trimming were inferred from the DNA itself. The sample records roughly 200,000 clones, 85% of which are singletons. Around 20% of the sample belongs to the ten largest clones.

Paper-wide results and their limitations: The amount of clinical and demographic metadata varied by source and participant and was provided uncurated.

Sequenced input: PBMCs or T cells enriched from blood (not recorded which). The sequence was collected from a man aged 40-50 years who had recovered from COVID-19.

Here the CDR3 is given as CASSHWTSGRAYEQYF. At the DNA level, the sequence is TGTGCCAGCAGCCATTGGACTAGCGGGAGGGCCTACGAGCAGTACTTC. The rearranged segments are TRBV3-1 (or the pseudogene TRBV3-2) and TRBJ2-7; TRBD2 aligns with 15 central bases. The CDR3 contains 16 residues, cysteine and phenylalanine counted. Here the CDR3 DNA is all that survives: 48 bases in frame from base 1. The germline V gene (reference sequence) sets CDR1 to LGHDT and CDR2 to YNNKEL. V is pruned by 3 bases and J by 2 bases, leaving 2 bases of the junction without a gene match.